This passage covers 30 T cell receptor beta chains from one sample sequenced in a study of beta chain features in type 1 diabetes. Reverse transcription of all isolated RNA meant that expressed TCRB transcripts were sequenced. The repertoire was sequenced with immunoSEQ multiplex PCR; TCRdb's copy has only in-frame clones and lacks some. Of some 270,000 clones in the sample, roughly 10% are singletons; the top ten hold around 0.018%. Findings and caveats of the study: Type 1 diabetes patients had moderately but significantly shorter TCRB CDR3s in all four CD4+ subsets.

Their antigen targets remain unknown. Specimen: naive CD4+ T cells from blood. These receptors originate from a man aged 30 to 39 with type 1 diabetes.

This clone was picked up a small number of times. The V and J genes are TRBV7-2 and TRBJ2-1; TRBD2 agrees at 10 bases. Germline V lookup: CDR1 SGHTA, CDR2 FQGNSA. This CDR3 contains 15 residues. V lost 3 bases, J lost 7 bases, and 6 bases stayed unmatched. The DNA of the CDR3 is TGTGCCAGCAGCTTGAGTAGCGGGGGGTATAATGAGCAGTTCTTC. It codes for CASSLSSGGYNEQFF.

The CDR3 reads CAWSVKGAYEQYF. For the CDR3, the DNA is TGTGCCTGGAGTGTAAAAGGGGCCTACGAGCAGTACTTC. The chain couples TRBV30 to TRBJ2-7; possibly TRBD1 for D (5 bases). V was shortened by 0 bases and J by 2 bases, with 8 bases between the two germline ends. This CDR3 has 13 residues. Per germline, CDR1 GTSNPN and CDR2 SVGIG (reference sequence).

This clone was counted between two and nine times. This chain's CDR3 is CASSTNRDTQYF. The CDR3 nucleotides read TGTGCCAGCAGCACTAACCGGGATACGCAGTATTTT. The rearrangement joins TRBV7-2 to TRBJ2-3; D is undetermined. V lost 5 bases and J lost 6, with 9 bases in between. The germline V gene has CDR1 SGHTA and CDR2 FQGNSA. The CDR3 has 12 residues.

This clone has more than one count but fewer than ten. J is TRBJ2-2 and V is TRBV9; D might be TRBD2 (5 bases). This CDR3 spans 15 amino acids. Per germline, CDR1 SGDLS and CDR2 YYNGEE. With 1 base removed from V and 0 bases from J, the gap between germline ends came to 7 bases. This CDR3 is CASSVRGSNTGELFF. The CDR3 region has the DNA TGTGCCAGCAGCGTACGCGGGTCGAACACCGGGGAGCTGTTTTTT.

This clone has only a few counts. The chain is built from TRBV5-1 and TRBJ2-7; weak D call: TRBD1 (6 bases). The germline CDR1 and CDR2 sequences are SGHRS and YFSETQ. Between the trimmed V and J ends, which lost 0 bases and 0 bases, there was a span of 10 bases. There are 15 residues in the CDR3. This CDR3 reads CASSLGDTLSYEQYF. As DNA, the CDR3 is TGCGCCAGCAGCTTGGGGGACACTCTCTCCTACGAGCAGTACTTC.

The CDR3 DNA reads TGCGCCAGCAGCCGACTAGCGGGTAGGGAGACCCAGTACTTC. Its protein is CASSRLAGRETQYF. The chain employs TRBV5-1 and TRBJ2-5; 10 positions match TRBD2. The CDR3 contains 14 residues. The germline V gene has CDR1 SGHRS and CDR2 YFSETQ. The V gene end was trimmed by 4 bases and the J gene end by 5 bases; junction bases not matched to a gene: 5.

This clone was seen only a few times. The chain employs TRBV7-2 and TRBJ2-7; 14 bases are shared with TRBD2. The J segment lost 6 bases and the V segment lost 5 bases, leaving 6 bases of the junction unmatched. From germline, CDR1 is SGHTA and CDR2 FQGNSA. CDR3 length equals 15 residues. The CDR3: CASSPRTSGGTEQYF. CDR3 DNA: TGTGCCAGCAGCCCAAGGACTAGCGGGGGGACCGAGCAGTACTTC.

In this sample, this clone turned up a few times. The chain employs TRBV7-9 and TRBJ2-7; 7 bases agree with TRBD1. The CDR3 consists of 17 residues. Germline assignment: CDR1 SEHNR and CDR2 FQNEAQ (reference sequence). The trim removed 1 base at V and 12 bases at J, leaving 21 bases unmatched. The DNA for the CDR3 is TGTGCCAGCAGCTTAGGAGTTGTCGACCCCGAGAAGACAGGGCCGTACTTC. Translation gives CASSLGVVDPEKTGPYF.

The rearrangement uses TRBV7-9 and TRBJ2-3, with TRBD2 matching 8 bases. V shed 5 bases and J 0 bases; nucleotides not matched to a gene: 1. Germline values: CDR1 SEHNR, CDR2 FQNEAQ (reference sequence). This CDR3 is 14 amino acids long. In DNA form, the CDR3 reads TGTGCCAGCAGCCGGGGGGGGAGCACAGATACGCAGTATTTT. Amino acids: CASSRGGSTDTQYF.

CDR3 in amino acids: CASTRRGADYGYTF. For the CDR3, the DNA is TGTGCCAGCACCCGCCGGGGGGCGGACTATGGCTACACCTTC. The genes are TRBV6-6 and TRBJ1-2, with D perhaps matching TRBD1 (6 bases). Germline CDR1 and CDR2: MNHNY and SVGAGI (reference sequence). This CDR3 is 14 amino acids long. Trimming cost V 7 bases and J 3 bases, with 15 bases left between them.

This clone has a handful of counts. The V gene is TRBV19, the J gene TRBJ1-1; maybe TRBD1 (6 bases). The germline gives CDR1 LNHDA, CDR2 SQIVND (reference sequence). V dropped 5 bases and J dropped 1 base, with 14 bases sitting between them. The CDR3 consists of 15 residues. The CDR3 bases are TGTGCCAGTAGTTTTTCGGGACACACGAACACTGAAGCTTTCTTT. It yields the protein CASSFSGHTNTEAFF.

This clone has a handful of counts. The chain links TRBV2 to TRBJ2-3; TRBD2 is a possible D gene (5 bases). Per germline, CDR1 SNHLY and CDR2 FYNNEI. V was clipped by 8 bases and J by 4 bases, with 10 bases between them. This CDR3 is 12 amino acids long. The DNA of the CDR3 is TGTGCCAGCCGTAAGGAGGCAGATACGCAGTATTTT. Protein sequence: CASRKEADTQYF.

The gene calls are TRBV5-6 and TRBJ2-7; D unclear. The germline CDR1 and CDR2 sequences are SGHDT and YYEEEE. The germline V and J ends were trimmed by 4 bases and 5 bases, with 10 bases remaining between them. CDR3 length: 12 amino acids. CDR3 protein: CASSPGRDEQYF. CDR3 nucleotide sequence: TGTGCCAGCAGCCCTGGCCGGGACGAGCAGTACTTC.

The chain links TRBV30 to TRBJ2-2; no reliable D call. Germline values: CDR1 GTSNPN, CDR2 SVGIG (reference sequence). CDR3 length: 13 residues. V lost 0 bases and J 7 bases, leaving 9 bases between the germline ends. CDR3 amino acids: CAWSVLMGGELFF. The CDR3 DNA reads as TGTGCCTGGAGTGTACTAATGGGCGGGGAGCTGTTTTTT.

This clone has only a few counts. The chain couples TRBV5-1 to TRBJ2-1; TRBD1 is a possible D gene (6 bases). With 3 bases removed from V and 8 bases from J, the gap between germline ends came to 9 bases. CDR1 is SGHRS and CDR2 is YFSETQ in the germline V gene. CDR3 size: 12 residues. The CDR3 sequence: CASSSSGDEQFF. The CDR3, as DNA: TGCGCCAGCAGCTCCTCAGGGGATGAGCAGTTCTTC. Full variable domain (remainder filled in from reference TRBV5-1 and TRBJ2-1): KAGVTQTPRYLIKTRGQQVTLSCSPISGHRSVSWYQQTPGQGLQFLFEYFSETQRNKGNFPGRFSGRQFSNSRSEMNVSTLELGDSALYLCASSSSGDEQFFGPGTRLTVL.

This chain joins TRBV5-1 and TRBJ2-7, with 10 bases lining up with TRBD1. J was trimmed by 6 bases and V by 3 bases; bases with no gene match: 3. The CDR3 spans 13 residues. Germline V gene data show CDR1 as SGHRS and CDR2 as YFSETQ. CDR3 amino acids: CASSSGTGVEQYF. The CDR3 DNA sequence: TGCGCCAGCAGCTCCGGGACAGGGGTCGAGCAGTACTTC.

V gene TRBV7-6 combines with J gene TRBJ2-3, with 15 bases that match TRBD2. From germline, CDR1 is SGHVS and CDR2 FNYEAQ. This CDR3 has 16 residues. Trimming removed 4 bases from V and 3 bases from J; junction bases left unmatched: 2. CDR3 bases: TGTGCCAGCAGCTACGGACTAGCGGGGGGGACAGATACGCAGTATTTT. Translation gives CASSYGLAGGTDTQYF.

This clone came up a few times. The chain combines TRBV5-1 with TRBJ2-3, with D possibly being TRBD1 (5 bases). The CDR3 extends over 11 amino acids. The ends were cut back, 5 bases at V and 6 bases at J, with 7 bases in the middle. Germline V CDR1 and CDR2: SGHRS, YFSETQ. CDR3 sequence reads: CASRSGDTQYF. The CDR3 nucleotides read TGCGCCAGCAGATCAGGGGATACGCAGTATTTT.

This clone has just a few counts. The J gene is TRBJ1-2, the V gene TRBV30, with 8 bases lining up with TRBD1. Germline V gene lookup returns CDR1 GTSNPN and CDR2 SVGIG (reference sequence). V shed 0 bases and J 5 bases; nucleotides not matched to a gene: 8. This CDR3 is built from 15 residues. The CDR3 DNA reads TGTGCCTGGAGTGTATCCCCCCAGGGGGCATATGGCTACACCTTC. Translating it yields CAWSVSPQGAYGYTF.

As for this clone: At one end the junction does not follow the germline gene, possibly because of a read error. J is TRBJ2-5 and V is TRBV7-7; D is perhaps TRBD1 (5 bases). The CDR3 has 14 amino acids. Germline V lookup: CDR1 SSHAT, CDR2 FNYEAQ (reference sequence). CDR3 nucleotide sequence: TGTGCTAGCAGCCGAGACAGCCAACAAGAGACCCAGTACTTC. It is translated as CASSRDSQQETQYF.

This chain connects TRBV7-6 to TRBJ2-7; 7 bases map to TRBD1. The CDR3 runs 15 residues. V lost 3 bases, J lost 0 bases, and 5 bases stayed unmatched. Per the germline V gene, CDR1 is SGHVS and CDR2 is FNYEAQ. The CDR3 loop reads CASSLGTDLSYEQYF. The CDR3 DNA reads TGTGCCAGCAGCTTGGGGACAGATCTCTCCTACGAGCAGTACTTC.

The table lists this clone with a few counts. The chain links TRBV5-4 to TRBJ1-1; TRBD1 agrees at 8 bases. After removal of 3 bases from V and 5 bases from J, the junction contained 6 bases not matched to a gene. Germline assignment: CDR1 SGHNT and CDR2 YYREEE (reference sequence). The CDR3 is made up of 14 amino acids. This CDR3 is CASSSGQVWTEAFF. In nucleotides, the CDR3 is TGTGCCAGCAGCTCGGGACAGGTTTGGACTGAAGCTTTCTTT.

This clone was found a few times. V and J are TRBV19 and TRBJ2-1; D is undetermined. Germline loops: CDR1 LNHDA, CDR2 SQIVND (reference sequence). This CDR3 is built from 12 residues. Trimming shortened V by 8 bases and J by 8 bases, and 13 bases separated the two germline ends. This CDR3 reads CASRDPGYEQFF. CDR3 DNA sequence: TGTGCCAGTCGTGACCCCGGGTATGAGCAGTTCTTC.

The CDR3 DNA follows: TGCGCCAGCAGCTGGGGACTAGCGGGGGGATCAGGAGAGACCCAGTACTTC. This gives the protein CASSWGLAGGSGETQYF. The V call is TRBV5-1, the J call TRBJ2-5, with 15 bases that match TRBD2. Germline V gene sequence: CDR1 SGHRS, CDR2 YFSETQ. J lost 4 bases, V lost 3 bases, and 7 bases had no gene match. The CDR3 totals 17 residues.

This clone was seen more than once but under ten times. The junction differs from germline at one of its ends, possibly a read error. V gene TRBV5-4 combines with J gene TRBJ2-7; 14 nucleotides line up with TRBD2. CDR3 length: 14 amino acids. Germline loops: CDR1 SGHNT, CDR2 YYREEE (reference sequence). CDR3 residues: CASSTPGLAGAATF. The CDR3 nucleotides read TGTGCCAGCAGCACCCCGGGACTAGCGGGGGCGGCAACTTTC.

This clone was counted only a few times. The chain carries TRBV30 and TRBJ2-2; D is unresolved. Deletions cut 4 bases from V and 0 bases from J, with 9 bases between. Germline values: CDR1 GTSNPN, CDR2 SVGIG (reference sequence). The CDR3 loop spans 14 amino acids. The CDR3 reads CAWTGPANTGELFF. In DNA form, the CDR3 reads TGTGCCTGGACAGGCCCAGCGAACACCGGGGAGCTGTTTTTT.

A few counts support this clone. The chain is built from TRBV7-8 and TRBJ2-2; weak D call: TRBD1 (6 bases). The CDR3 contains 16 residues. Trimming pared 6 bases from V and 3 bases from J, leaving 17 bases between. CDR1 and CDR2 from the germline V gene are SGHVS and FQNEAQ. CDR3 nucleotide sequence: TGTGCCAGCAGATCCACAGGGTTGCAGGACACCGGGGAGCTGTTTTTT. Residues: CASRSTGLQDTGELFF. The variable domain in full, completed from reference TRBV7-8 and TRBJ2-2, reads GAGVSQSPRYKVAKRGQDVALRCDPISGHVSLFWYQQALGQGPEFLTYFQNEAQLDKSGLPSDRFFAERPEGSVSTLKIQRTQQEDSAVYLCASRSTGLQDTGELFFGEGSRLTVL.

This clone occurred a few times. The rearrangement joins TRBV2 to TRBJ1-4; no clear D gene. CDR1 is SNHLY and CDR2 is FYNNEI in the germline V gene. Trimming took 7 bases from V and 7 from J, leaving 13 bases between them. This CDR3 has 13 amino acids. CDR3 in amino acids: CASNLRLGEKLFF. The CDR3 bases are TGTGCCAGCAACCTGAGACTTGGTGAAAAACTGTTTTTT.

The table lists this clone with a few counts. This chain uses TRBV6-5 with TRBJ2-5; D is unresolved. CDR1 is MNHEY, CDR2 SVGAGI, per germline. Trimming left V 6 bases short and J 1 base short, with 9 bases between. This CDR3 contains 13 residues. The CDR3 region is CASRQTIQETQYF. The CDR3 DNA follows: TGTGCCAGCAGGCAGACAATCCAAGAGACCCAGTACTTC.

A few counts support this clone. The gene calls are TRBV4-2 and TRBJ2-1; 8 nucleotides agree with TRBD2. The CDR3 is 18 residues long. The V segment lost 0 bases and the J segment 4 bases; nucleotides outside the gene matches: 11. Germline CDR1 is LGHNA and CDR2 is YNFKEQ. In DNA, the CDR3 is TGTGCCAGCAGCCAAGATCAGGTTAGCGGGGCCGCGTACAATGAGCAGTTCTTC. Amino acid sequence: CASSQDQVSGAAYNEQFF.